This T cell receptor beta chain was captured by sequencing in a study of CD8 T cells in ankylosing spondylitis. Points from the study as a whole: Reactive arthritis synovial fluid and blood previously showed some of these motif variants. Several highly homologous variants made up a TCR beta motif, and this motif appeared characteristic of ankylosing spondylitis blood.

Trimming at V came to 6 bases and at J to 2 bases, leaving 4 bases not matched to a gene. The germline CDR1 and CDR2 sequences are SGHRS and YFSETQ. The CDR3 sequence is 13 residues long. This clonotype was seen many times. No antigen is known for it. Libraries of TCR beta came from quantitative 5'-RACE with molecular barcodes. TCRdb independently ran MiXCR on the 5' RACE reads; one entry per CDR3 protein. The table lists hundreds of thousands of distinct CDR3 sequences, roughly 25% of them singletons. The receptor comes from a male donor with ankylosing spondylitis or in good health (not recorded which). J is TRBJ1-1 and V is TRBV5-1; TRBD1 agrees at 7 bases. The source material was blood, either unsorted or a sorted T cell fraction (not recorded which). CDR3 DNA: TGCGCCAGCAAGGGGACAGTTAACACTGAAGCTTTCTTT. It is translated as CASKGTVNTEAFF.